The TCR beta chain described here comes from a study of tumor-infiltrating lymphocytes in primary liver carcinoma. This CDR3 is built from 13 residues. CDR1 and CDR2 from the germline V gene are MNHNY and SVGAGI (reference sequence). Trimming took 10 bases from V and 3 from J, leaving 16 bases between them. Worth noting for this clonotype: Its target is not known.

Making TCR beta cDNA involved around 500 ng total RNA and a constant-region primer. A slightly modified ARM-PCR protocol with three nested multiplex PCR rounds produced these TCR beta libraries. Both of the initial two PCR rounds ran for about 9 cycles and employed TRBV1-TRBV30 forward primers alongside a C-beta reverse primer. One entry per CDR3 protein results from TCRdb running MiXCR on the multiplex PCR reads. The sample carries 95,000 to 100,000 distinct CDR3 sequences, about 67% recorded once. The source material, 20-30 mg of unsorted bulk tissue, was used to co-extract RNA and DNA. Patients were chronically HBV-infected and treatment-naive. General observations from the study: The overlap of tumor-adjacent and tumor-blood pairs was smaller than that of tumor region pairs.

The sequencing input was liver tumor tissue from sampling region 2. Stated subset: tumor region T2, inferior pole. The chain couples TRBV6-6 to TRBJ2-7; D not certain. The receptor's source is a woman aged 60-75 years with primary liver carcinoma and hepatitis B virus infection. The CDR3 reads CATLKAQDYEQYF. The CDR3 DNA reads TGTGCCACTTTAAAAGCCCAGGACTACGAGCAGTACTTC.